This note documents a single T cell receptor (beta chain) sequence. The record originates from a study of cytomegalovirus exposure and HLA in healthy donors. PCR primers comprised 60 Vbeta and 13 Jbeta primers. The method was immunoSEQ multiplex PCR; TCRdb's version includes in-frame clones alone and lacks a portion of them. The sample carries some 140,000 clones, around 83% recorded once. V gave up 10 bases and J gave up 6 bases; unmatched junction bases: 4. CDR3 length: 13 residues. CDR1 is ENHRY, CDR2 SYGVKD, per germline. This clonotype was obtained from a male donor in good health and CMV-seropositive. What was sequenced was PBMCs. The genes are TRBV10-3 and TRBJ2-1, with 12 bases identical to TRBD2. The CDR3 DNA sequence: TGTGCCACCTTGACTAGCGGGAGCAATGAGCAGTTCTTC. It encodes CATLTSGSNEQFF.